The source of this T cell receptor (beta chain) is a study of blood T cell repertoires in COVID-19. The CDR3 spans 15 residues. Germline V gene data show CDR1 as LGHDT and CDR2 as YNNKEL (reference sequence). V dropped 4 bases and J dropped 6; count of bases not matched to a gene: 7. In Seattle, patients joined the study during active infection and were tracked longitudinally. Original processing notes: Estimation of nucleated cell counts relied on the amplification of reference gene primers. Profiling relied on immunoSEQ multiplex PCR, and the TCRdb table lists in-frame clones only, not all of them. The V and J calls and clone size were taken over from that table, and D and trimming were inferred from the DNA. Of around 360,000 clones in the sample, about 89% were seen once. This clone occurred a few times.

The sample comprised peripheral blood. This TCR derives from a woman in her 30s with COVID-19, enrolled during active disease. The chain carries TRBV3-1 (or the pseudogene TRBV3-2) and TRBJ2-1; TRBD2 matches 9 bases. The DNA of the CDR3 is TGTGCCAGCAGCCTGAAGCGGGAGGATATCAATGAGCAGTTCTTC. It yields the protein CASSLKREDINEQFF.